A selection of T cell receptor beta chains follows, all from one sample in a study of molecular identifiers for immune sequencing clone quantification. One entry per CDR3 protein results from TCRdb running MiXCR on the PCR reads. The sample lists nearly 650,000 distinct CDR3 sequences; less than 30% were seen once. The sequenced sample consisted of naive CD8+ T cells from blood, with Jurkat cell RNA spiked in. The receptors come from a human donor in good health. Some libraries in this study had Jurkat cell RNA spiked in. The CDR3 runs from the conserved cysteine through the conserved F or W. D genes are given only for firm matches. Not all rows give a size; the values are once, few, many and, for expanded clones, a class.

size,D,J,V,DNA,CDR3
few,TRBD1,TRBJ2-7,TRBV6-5,TGTGCCAGCAGGGATCCGGGACAGTCCTACGAGCAGTACTTC,CASRDPGQSYEQYF
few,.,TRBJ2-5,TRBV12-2,TGTGCAAGTCCCATAACCGGTGGCGGACCAAAAGAGACCCAGTACTTC,CASPITGGGPKETQYF
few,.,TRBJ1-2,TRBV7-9,TGTGCCAGCAGCTTAGAAGTCCCTATTAAACTGGGAGGCTACACCTTC,CASSLEVPIKLGGYTF
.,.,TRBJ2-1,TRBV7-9,TGTGCCAGCAGCTTTACGGGTCCCAAGCTAAACCATGAGCAGTTCTTC,CASSFTGPKLNHEQFF
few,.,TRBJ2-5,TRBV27,TGTGCCAGCAGTCCAATACACGAAGAGACCCAGTACTTC,CASSPIHEETQYF
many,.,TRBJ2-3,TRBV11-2,TGTGCCAGCAGCTCGGACAGCTACACAGATACGCAGTATTTT,CASSSDSYTDTQYF
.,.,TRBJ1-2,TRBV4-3,TGCGCCAGCAGCCAAGAAGGCAGGGATAACTATGGCTACACCTTC,CASSQEGRDNYGYTF
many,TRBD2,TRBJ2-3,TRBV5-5,TGTGCCAGCAGCGTCGAAGCGGGACTAGCGGTAACAGATACGCAGTATTTT,CASSVEAGLAVTDTQYF
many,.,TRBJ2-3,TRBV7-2,TGTGCCAGCAGCTTAGTCGGGGGAGCCTACACAGATACGCAGTATTTT,CASSLVGGAYTDTQYF
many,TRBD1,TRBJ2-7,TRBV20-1,TGCAGTGCCCGGGACAGGGCCTCCTACGAGCAGTACTTC,CSARDRASYEQYF
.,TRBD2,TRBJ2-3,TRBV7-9,TGTGCCAGCTCTCACCCGACTAGCGAATCCACAGATACGCAGTATTTT,CASSHPTSESTDTQYF
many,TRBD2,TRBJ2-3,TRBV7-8,TGTGCCAGCAGCTTAGGACTAGCGGGGATCACAGATACGCAGTATTTT,CASSLGLAGITDTQYF
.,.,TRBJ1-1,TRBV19,TGTGCCAGTAGTACGCCGGGACCTTGGGGCGGATCGAACACTGAAGCTTTCTTT,CASSTPGPWGGSNTEAFF
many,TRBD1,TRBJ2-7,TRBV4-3,TGCGCCAGCAGCCAAGTGCGGACAGGAATCCGCTACGAGCAGTACTTC,CASSQVRTGIRYEQYF
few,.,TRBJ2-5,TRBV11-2,TGTGCCAGCAGCTATACGGCCGGAGGGGCAGAGACCCAGTACTTC,CASSYTAGGAETQYF
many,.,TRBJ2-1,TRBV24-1,TGTGCCACCAGATCCGAGGGCTACAATGAGCAGTTCTTC,CATRSEGYNEQFF
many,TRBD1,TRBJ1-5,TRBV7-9,TGTGCCAGCAGCTACGAAATAAAAGGGACAGGGGGAACTCAGCCCCAGCATTTT,CASSYEIKGTGGTQPQHF
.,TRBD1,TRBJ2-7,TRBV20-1,TGCAGTGTTAACCGGGACAGCTCCTACGAGCAGTACTTC,CSVNRDSSYEQYF
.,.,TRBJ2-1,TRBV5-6,TGTGCCAGCAGCTTGTCCTCAACACATTTGTCCTACAATGAGCAGTCCTTC,CASSLSSTHLSYNEQSF
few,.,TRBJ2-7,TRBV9,TGTGCCAGCAGCTCTAGCGTGAGCTCCTACGAGCAGTACTTC,CASSSSVSSYEQYF
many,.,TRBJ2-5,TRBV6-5,TGTGCCAGCAGGGTTGAAACTGGACGTCCCCAAGAGACCCAGTACTTC,CASRVETGRPQETQYF
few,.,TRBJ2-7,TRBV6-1,TGTGCCAGCAGTGAACCCGGGACCGCCTACGAGCAGTACTTC,CASSEPGTAYEQYF
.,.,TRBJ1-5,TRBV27,TGTGCCAGCAGTTTTCTCGGACACGCGGGTCAGCCCCAGCATTTT,CASSFLGHAGQPQHF
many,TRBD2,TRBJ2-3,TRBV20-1,TGCAGTGCTAGAGAATCGGGGGGGCGAGGCACAGATACGCAGTATTTT,CSARESGGRGTDTQYF
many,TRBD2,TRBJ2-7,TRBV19,TGTGCCAGTCCAGACGGGACTAGCGGGAACTGCTACGAGCAGTACTTC,CASPDGTSGNCYEQYF
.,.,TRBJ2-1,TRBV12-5,TGTGCTAGTGGTTTGCAGGTGGGCTGGGATGAGCAGTTCTTC,CASGLQVGWDEQFF
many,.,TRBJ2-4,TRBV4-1,TGCGCCAGCAGCCAAGCAGGGGGGCAGGGGGAAAACATTCAGTACTTC,CASSQAGGQGENIQYF
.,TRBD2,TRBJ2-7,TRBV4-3,TGCGCCAGCAGCCAAGAGCTCGAATTTAGCGGGGGTTACTACGAGCAGTACTTC,CASSQELEFSGGYYEQYF
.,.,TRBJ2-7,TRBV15,TGTGCCACCAGCAGAGATTATGTAGGGCAGTACTTC,CATSRDYVGQYF
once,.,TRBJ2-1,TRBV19,TGTGCCAGTAGTATCCTTTTAGCCTCCTACAATGAGCAGTTCTTC,CASSILLASYNEQFF
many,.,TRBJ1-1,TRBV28,TGTGCCAGCAGTTGGGGACACCTCATGAACACTGAAGCTTTCTTT,CASSWGHLMNTEAFF
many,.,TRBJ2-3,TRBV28,TGTGCCAGCAGTTTCGGACTTACAGATACGCAGTATTTT,CASSFGLTDTQYF
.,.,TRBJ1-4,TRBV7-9,TGTGCCAGCGGCCAAAGGGCAGGGGCTAATGAAAAACTGTTTTTT,CASGQRAGANEKLFF